These 32 T cell receptor beta chains came from one sample sequenced in a study of CD8 T cells in Susac syndrome. cDNA came from roughly 0.47 to 1 ug RNA primed by random hexamers. A single record per CDR3 protein comes from TCRdb applying MiXCR to the immunoSEQ multiplex PCR reads. Counted here are about 200,000 distinct CDR3 sequences, roughly 96% occurring once; the ten biggest clones make up about 0.087%. The sequencing sample was made of CD4+ T cells from PBMCs. All receptors derive from a human donor with multiple sclerosis.

The genes are TRBV5-1 and TRBJ2-1, with 9 bases lining up with TRBD2. Germline-derived CDR1 and CDR2 are SGHRS and YFSETQ. Trimming at V came to 5 bases and at J to 7 bases, leaving 7 bases not matched to a gene. The CDR3 runs to 14 residues. The CDR3 DNA sequence: TGCGCCAGCAGGAGTGGCGGGGGGGCAAATGAGCAGTTCTTC. This gives the protein CASRSGGGANEQFF.

The rearrangement joins TRBV10-3 to TRBJ2-7, with a possible D match to TRBD2 (6 bases). Trimming left V 2 bases short and J 3 bases short, with 11 bases between. Germline values: CDR1 ENHRY, CDR2 SYGVKD. The CDR3 totals 14 residues. The CDR3 nucleotides are TGTGCCATCAGTGAGAAGGGACTGGGCTACGAGCAGTACTTC. Translation gives CAISEKGLGYEQYF.

The chain joins TRBV9 to TRBJ1-1; 10 bases line up with TRBD1. The CDR3 has 16 amino acids. The germline gives CDR1 SGDLS, CDR2 YYNGEE. Trimming removed 0 bases from V and 3 bases from J; junction bases left unmatched: 5. CDR3: CASSVDMGQGYTEAFF. CDR3 nucleotides: TGTGCCAGCAGCGTAGATATGGGACAGGGGTACACTGAAGCTTTCTTT.

The chain uses TRBV9 and TRBJ2-2; TRBD2 aligns across 7 bases. The CDR3 runs 14 residues. The germline CDR1 and CDR2 sequences are SGDLS and YYNGEE. With 5 bases clipped from V and 4 bases from J, the junction kept 5 bases outside the gene matches. The CDR3 reads CASSEAGSTGELFF. As DNA, the CDR3 is TGTGCCAGCAGTGAAGCGGGATCCACCGGGGAGCTGTTTTTT.

This chain connects TRBV5-1 to TRBJ2-5; the D is unclear. The CDR3 contains 14 residues. Germline values: CDR1 SGHRS, CDR2 YFSETQ. V dropped 3 bases and J dropped 3 bases, with 12 bases sitting between them. CDR3 loop: CASSSTPGEETQYF. For the CDR3, the DNA is TGCGCCAGCAGCTCAACCCCCGGCGAAGAGACCCAGTACTTC. Based on the CDR3 plus reference TRBV5-1 and TRBJ2-5, the full variable domain is KAGVTQTPRYLIKTRGQQVTLSCSPISGHRSVSWYQQTPGQGLQFLFEYFSETQRNKGNFPGRFSGRQFSNSRSEMNVSTLELGDSALYLCASSSTPGEETQYFGPGTRLLVL.

The chain combines TRBV25-1 with TRBJ2-1; TRBD1 matches 9 bases. Trimming cost V 7 bases and J 3 bases; bases outside gene matches: 10. CDR1 and CDR2 (germline): MGHDK, SYGVNS. This CDR3 is 16 amino acids long. CDR3 sequence (DNA): TGTGCCAGCACCCCGGCCCGGGGACAGGGCTACAATGAGCAGTTCTTC. Translation: CASTPARGQGYNEQFF.

This clonotype was detected only once. V and J are TRBV4-2 and TRBJ1-5; D perhaps matches TRBD1 (5 bases). The CDR3 consists of 14 residues. V dropped 3 bases and J dropped 4 bases, with 10 bases sitting between them. Germline V CDR1 and CDR2: LGHNA, YNFKEQ. The CDR3 region has the DNA TGTGCCAGCAGCCATTCGGGGCGGAATCAGCCCCAGCATTTT. Amino acid sequence: CASSHSGRNQPQHF.

V usage is TRBV25-1 and J usage is TRBJ2-1; 9 nucleotides match TRBD2. Germline V gene sequence: CDR1 MGHDK, CDR2 SYGVNS. The ends lost 6 bases at V and 7 bases at J; junction bases unmatched: 10. The CDR3 has 15 residues. The CDR3 nucleotides are TGTGCCAGCAGCCCCCCGGGGACTAGCTTGAATGAGCAGTTCTTC. Protein product: CASSPPGTSLNEQFF.

The chain couples TRBV30 to TRBJ1-2; D unclear. This CDR3 is 11 amino acids long. V lost 4 bases, J lost 8 bases, and 11 bases lay in between. Germline V gene lookup returns CDR1 GTSNPN and CDR2 SVGIG (reference sequence). CDR3 amino acids: CAWKLTGGYTF. For the CDR3, the DNA is TGTGCCTGGAAGTTGACGGGAGGCTACACCTTC.

The rearrangement joins TRBV6-5 to TRBJ2-7, with TRBD2 matching over 7 bases. The CDR3 length is 15 residues. V was pared by 0 bases and J by 4 bases, with 6 bases of the junction left unmatched. Germline V CDR1 and CDR2: MNHEY, SVGAGI. The CDR3, as DNA: TGTGCCAGCAGTTACTCGTGGGAGGGCCGGTACGAGCAGTACTTC. Translation: CASSYSWEGRYEQYF.

This rearrangement joins TRBV30 to TRBJ1-6; no clear D. V shed 3 bases and J shed 7 bases, with 7 bases lying between them. Germline loops: CDR1 GTSNPN, CDR2 SVGIG (reference sequence). CDR3 length: 12 residues. DNA of the CDR3: TGTGCCTGGAGCCCGGGGAATTCACCCCTCCACTTT. Translating it yields CAWSPGNSPLHF. Filled out from reference TRBV30 and TRBJ1-6, the complete variable domain reads SQTIHQWPATLVQPVGSPLSLECTVEGTSNPNLYWYRQAAGRGLQLLFYSVGIGQISSEVPQNLSASRPQDRQFILSSKKLLLSDSGFYLCAWSPGNSPLHFGNGTRLTVT.

About this clonotype itself: The junction departs from the called germline gene at one end, perhaps through a read error. As DNA, the CDR3 is TGTGCCAGCAGATTAGGGGTCGGCGGCACTGAAGCTTTCTTT. Its protein is CASRLGVGGTEAFF. The V gene is TRBV12-3 or TRBV12-4, the J gene TRBJ1-1; D perhaps matches TRBD1 (5 bases). The CDR3 contains 14 residues.

CDR3 coding DNA: TGTGCCAGCAGCCAAGATTCTTGGGGGTTCTACGAGCAGTACTTC. This encodes CASSQDSWGFYEQYF. This chain joins TRBV3-1 and TRBJ2-7; D possibly uses TRBD1 or TRBD2 (5 bases each). The CDR3 covers 15 residues. The germline gives CDR1 LGHDT, CDR2 YNNKEL (reference sequence). The ends were cut back, 0 bases at V and 3 bases at J, with 12 bases in the middle.

The V call is TRBV3-1, the J call TRBJ2-3; 9 positions match TRBD2. Looked up from germline, CDR1 is LGHDT and CDR2 is YNNKEL (reference sequence). With V trimmed by 4 bases and J by 0 bases, 5 bases remained unmatched. This CDR3 has 16 amino acids. CDR3 coding DNA: TGTGCCAGCAGCCTCCTAGCGGGGCAAAGCACAGATACGCAGTATTTT. It yields the protein CASSLLAGQSTDTQYF.

The chain recombines TRBV5-1 with TRBJ2-2; no firm D call. The CDR3 is 12 amino acids. From germline, CDR1 is SGHRS and CDR2 YFSETQ. V was cut by 7 bases and J by 6 bases, with 10 bases left in between. CDR3 nucleotides: TGCGCCAGCCGTCCCCAAGCCGGGGAGCTGTTTTTT. Translation gives CASRPQAGELFF.

As DNA, the CDR3 is TGTGCCAGCAGCTGGACAGGGTGGAACACTGAAGCTTTCTTT. Translation gives CASSWTGWNTEAFF. The chain carries TRBV7-2 and TRBJ1-1; 8 nucleotides agree with TRBD1. The CDR3 is 14 amino acids. V dropped 4 bases and J dropped 1; count of bases not matched to a gene: 2. Germline V gene lookup returns CDR1 SGHTA and CDR2 FQGNSA. Full variable domain (remainder filled in from reference TRBV7-2 and TRBJ1-1): GAGVSQSPSNKVTEKGKDVELRCDPISGHTALYWYRQSLGQGLEFLIYFQGNSAPDKSGLPSDRFSAERTGGSVSTLTIQRTQQEDSAVYLCASSWTGWNTEAFFGQGTRLTVV.

In its sample, this clonotype was seen once. The V gene is TRBV3-1, the J gene TRBJ2-4; D call uncertain. The CDR3 runs 15 residues. The V end was cut by 6 bases, the J end by 5 bases, with 17 bases between. The germline gives CDR1 LGHDT, CDR2 YNNKEL (reference sequence). CDR3 bases: TGTGCCAGCAGTCCCTCGGGCTCGAGAGAAAACATTCAGTACTTC. This encodes CASSPSGSRENIQYF.

The chain recombines TRBV19 with TRBJ1-1; the match to TRBD1 covers 8 bases. The trim removed 4 bases at V and 10 bases at J, leaving 14 bases unmatched. CDR3 size: 15 residues. Germline CDR1 is LNHDA and CDR2 is SQIVND (reference sequence). In DNA, the CDR3 is TGTGCCAGTAGTACAGGGGGCGACCAAAGACGTGGAGCTTTCTTT. Translation: CASSTGGDQRRGAFF.

The chain links TRBV29-1 to TRBJ1-5; a weak D match, TRBD1 (6 bases). The germline CDR1 and CDR2 sequences are SQVTM and ANQGSEA. Trimming removed 6 bases at V and 0 bases at J, with 18 bases between. The CDR3 is made up of 16 amino acids. The chain's CDR3 is CSVRIDRSYSNQPQHF. DNA of the CDR3: TGCAGCGTCCGAATAGACAGGTCGTATAGCAATCAGCCCCAGCATTTT.

V gene TRBV29-1 combines with J gene TRBJ2-7; TRBD2 matches 14 bases. V dropped 5 bases and J dropped 6; count of bases not matched to a gene: 18. There are 18 residues in the CDR3. Germline V gene data show CDR1 as SQVTM and CDR2 as ANQGSEA. The CDR3 bases are TGCAGCGTTTACGGGGTGGGGACTAGCGGGAGTCTGGGTGGCGAGCAGTACTTC. It is translated as CSVYGVGTSGSLGGEQYF.

This clonotype was counted a single time. The chain recombines TRBV6-1 with TRBJ1-2; D gene unclear. In germline, CDR1 is MNHNS, CDR2 SASEGT. The CDR3 sequence is 12 residues long. Deletions cut 6 bases from V and 8 bases from J, with 13 bases between. The chain's CDR3 is CASSTGVAGYTF. CDR3 DNA: TGTGCCAGCAGCACGGGAGTGGCAGGCTACACCTTC.

A few counts support this clonotype. The chain has TRBV30 and TRBJ1-1; possibly TRBD1 for D (5 bases). Germline V CDR1 and CDR2: GTSNPN, SVGIG (reference sequence). This CDR3 has 16 amino acids. V was pared by 3 bases and J by 0 bases, with 17 bases between. Here the CDR3 DNA reads TGTGCCTGGAGGGGGGGTCTGGGAAAAATGAACACTGAAGCTTTCTTT. Its translation: CAWRGGLGKMNTEAFF.

The rearrangement uses TRBV12-5 and TRBJ2-3, with a weak D call TRBD2 (6 bases). Trimming shortened V by 7 bases and J by 6 bases, and 20 bases separated the two germline ends. There are 15 residues in the CDR3. Germline lookup yields CDR1 LGHNT and CDR2 FRNRAP. The CDR3 DNA reads TGTGCTAGTGATTTTGAACCCGGAGGGGCGGATACGCAGTATTTT. Translating it yields CASDFEPGGADTQYF.

The rearrangement links TRBV2 to TRBJ1-5, with 7 bases matching TRBD1. This CDR3 contains 13 residues. Looked up from germline, CDR1 is SNHLY and CDR2 is FYNNEI. With 8 bases clipped from V and 9 bases from J, the junction kept 10 bases outside the gene matches. The CDR3 protein is CASCEGQLRPQHF. The CDR3 coding sequence is TGTGCCAGCTGCGAGGGACAGCTAAGGCCCCAGCATTTT.

This clonotype was picked up a small number of times. This rearrangement joins TRBV30 to TRBJ2-1; TRBD2 might be the D (6 bases). Germline V gene data show CDR1 as GTSNPN and CDR2 as SVGIG (reference sequence). The CDR3 has 12 amino acids. V was shortened by 2 bases and J by 10 bases, with 12 bases between the two germline ends. The CDR3 DNA reads as TGTGCCTGGAGTCGGGAGTTGGGCGAGCAGTTCTTC. Protein product: CAWSRELGEQFF.

The chain combines TRBV20-1 with TRBJ2-6, with 8 bases identical to TRBD1. Per the germline V gene, CDR1 is DFQATT and CDR2 is SNEGSKA (reference sequence). V shed 0 bases, J shed 2 bases, and the junction held 9 bases outside the gene matches. The CDR3 extends over 18 amino acids. DNA for the CDR3: TGCAGTGCTAGAGATAGGGCAGGGGGCGGTACTGGGGCCAACGTCCTGACTTTC. This gives the protein CSARDRAGGGTGANVLTF.

The rearrangement links TRBV30 to TRBJ1-5, with D unclear. The CDR3 spans 14 residues. CDR1 GTSNPN and CDR2 SVGIG come from the germline V gene (reference sequence). V shed 2 bases and J shed 4 bases, with 12 bases lying between them. The CDR3 sequence is CAWSSDRLNQPQHF. CDR3 sequence (DNA): TGTGCCTGGAGTAGTGATCGATTGAATCAGCCCCAGCATTTT. The full variable domain, with the rest looked up from reference TRBV30 and TRBJ1-5, is SQTIHQWPATLVQPVGSPLSLECTVEGTSNPNLYWYRQAAGRGLQLLFYSVGIGQISSEVPQNLSASRPQDRQFILSSKKLLLSDSGFYLCAWSSDRLNQPQHFGDGTRLSIL.

This clonotype appeared once. The rearrangement uses TRBV20-1 and TRBJ2-7; the D gene is possibly TRBD2 (5 bases). Trimming pared 5 bases from V and 1 base from J, leaving 21 bases between. The CDR3 sequence is 16 residues long. Germline lookup yields CDR1 DFQATT and CDR2 SNEGSKA (reference sequence). CDR3 residues: CSAQDLTLGWSYEQYF. CDR3 nucleotides: TGCAGTGCTCAGGACTTGACTCTGGGATGGTCCTACGAGCAGTACTTC.

V and J are TRBV14 and TRBJ2-7; D uncertain. V was trimmed by 1 base and J by 3 bases, leaving 13 bases between them. The CDR3 contains 15 residues. Germline V gene data show CDR1 as SGHDN and CDR2 as FVKESK. Written as DNA, the CDR3 is TGTGCCAGCAGCCAAGTCTGGCCGGCCGGCTACGAGCAGTACTTC. Amino acids: CASSQVWPAGYEQYF. Looking up the rest from reference TRBV14 and TRBJ2-7 gives the full variable domain: EAGVTQFPSHSVIEKGQTVTLRCDPISGHDNLYWYRRVMGKEIKFLLHFVKESKQDESGMPNNRFLAERTGGTYSTLKVQPAELEDSGVYFCASSQVWPAGYEQYFGPGTRLTVT.

The genes are TRBV7-2 and TRBJ2-7; TRBD1 matches 7 bases. This CDR3 has 13 amino acids. V shed 7 bases, J shed 5 bases, and the junction held 8 bases outside the gene matches. Per the germline V gene, CDR1 is SGHTA and CDR2 is FQGNSA. The CDR3 coding sequence is TGTGCCAGCACCCGGACAGGCATCCACGAGCAGTACTTC. Its translation: CASTRTGIHEQYF.

The rearrangement joins TRBV29-1 to TRBJ1-2; no clear D gene. The CDR3 loop spans 14 amino acids. V was shortened by 4 bases and J by 2 bases, with 14 bases between the two germline ends. Per germline, CDR1 SQVTM and CDR2 ANQGSEA. The chain's CDR3 is CSVVPRGNNYGYTF. The DNA for the CDR3 is TGCAGCGTTGTTCCCCGGGGAAACAACTATGGCTACACCTTC.

The chain links TRBV24-1 to TRBJ1-2; no clear D gene. CDR1 is KGHDR and CDR2 is SFDVKD in the germline V gene. V was pared by 4 bases and J by 7 bases, with 9 bases between. CDR3 length: 12 amino acids. CDR3 protein: CATSDEFSGYTF. The DNA for the CDR3 is TGTGCCACCAGTGACGAATTTTCTGGCTACACCTTC.